This TCR beta chain came from a study of blood T cell repertoires in COVID-19. Study information: COVID-19 samples from acute and convalescent phases originated in the United States, Italy and Spain. PBMCs, B-cell-depleted T cells, or T cells provided the cDNA or gDNA that made up the material.

The V segment lost 7 bases and the J segment 2 bases; nucleotides outside the gene matches: 6. Germline CDR1 reads ENHRY; CDR2 reads SYGVKD. The CDR3 covers 14 residues. Sequencing was performed with immunoSEQ multiplex PCR; in TCRdb, only in-frame clones are kept and a portion is missing. The table shows 200,000 or so clones, with about 88% occurring only once. Participants were placed into cohorts based on the clinical history they reported. Recovered participants had two consecutive negative NP/OP PCR tests, healthcare professional clearance, or symptom resolution. The chain joins TRBV10-3 to TRBJ2-7, with TRBD2 matching over 9 bases. The TCR was taken from a woman aged 25 to 39 who had recovered from COVID-19. Sample: PBMCs or T cells enriched from blood (not recorded which). The CDR3 DNA reads TGTGCCATCAAATTCGCGGGGGGGCCCTACGAGCAGTACTTC. Its translation: CAIKFAGGPYEQYF.